This TCR beta chain derives from a study of neurological immune-mediated disorders. The unsorted libraries originated from 2 million PBMCs that had been stored at -80 C. The junction had 6 bases not matched to a gene; V was cut back by 2 bases and J by 4 bases. The CDR3 consists of 16 residues. Germline lookup yields CDR1 MNHNS and CDR2 SASEGT. Many counts were recorded for this clonotype. Its antigen is unidentified. Study results and caveats: CDR3 amino acid sequences found in expanded clones were never shared across subjects, suggesting private repertoires in all groups.

The cDNA was generated through 5'RACE incorporating 10-nucleotide random UMIs. Sequencing runs each yielded over 170 million TCR-beta sequences from 15-18 subjects. MiXCR was run by TCRdb on the 5' RACE reads, yielding one entry per CDR3 protein. The sample gives about 59,000 distinct CDR3 sequences, about 3.7% of which show up once; 2.2% is in the top ten. V is TRBV6-1 and J is TRBJ2-7; 12 positions agree with TRBD1. The TCR sequence derives from a woman between 45 and 60 years old with multiple sclerosis. The sequencing input was PBMCs. The CDR3 nucleotides read TGTGCCAGCAGTGAAATGGGACAGGGGGCAGGGTACGAGCAGTACTTC. Residues: CASSEMGQGAGYEQYF.